The T cell receptor (beta chain) described here comes from a study of glioma-infiltrating T cells. The iRepertoire nested amplicon-rescue multiplex PCR amplified TCR alpha and beta CDR3s from RNA. TCRdb passed the multiplex PCR reads through MiXCR, listing each CDR3 protein once. Here the sample spans thousands of distinct CDR3 sequences, around 30% being singletons. This CDR3 is 14 amino acids long. With 1 base removed from V and 6 bases from J, the gap between germline ends came to 10 bases. Germline loops: CDR1 LGHDT, CDR2 YNNKEL (reference sequence). This clonotype has at least ten counts. The TCR was taken from a human donor with low-grade glioma or glioblastoma, undergoing nonglioma brain surgery, or in good health (not recorded which). Sequenced: glioma tissue, nonneoplastic brain tissue, or PBMCs (not recorded which). V is TRBV3-1 and J is TRBJ2-1, with D maybe TRBD2 (6 bases). CDR3 sequence reads: CASSQGLALNEQFF. DNA for the CDR3: TGTGCCAGCAGCCAAGGTCTAGCGCTCAATGAGCAGTTCTTC.